These T cell receptor beta chains were read from a single sample in a study of vaccination effects on CD4 cells after COVID-19. Their specific antigens are unknown. Sequenced by immunoSEQ multiplex PCR; TCRdb stores in-frame clones only, minus some. The sample shows about 26,000 clones, around 78% of them seen only once. The specimen was CD4+ T cells from PBMCs cultured with HCoV-NL63 spike peptides, collected before COVID-19 vaccination. The receptors derive from a human donor who had a prior SARS-CoV-2 infection. Each CDR3 is given with its conserved first and last residue. D genes are given only for firm matches. Clone sizes are given selectively: once, few, many, or a class where the clone is expanded.

d_gene,abundance,j_gene,v_gene,CDR3nt,CDR3aa
TRBD1,-,TRBJ1-6,TRBV30,TGTGCCTGGAATCGGGACAGGGGGCGAGGTTCACCCCTCCACTTT,CAWNRDRGRGSPLHF
TRBD2,-,TRBJ2-1,TRBV4-1,TGCGCCAGCAGCCAATATACGGACTTCCGGGGGGACAATGAGCAGTTCTTC,CASSQYTDFRGDNEQFF
-,once,TRBJ2-2,TRBV19,TGTGCCAGTAGGATATCCCCATGGGTCGGGGAGCTGTTTTTT,CASRISPWVGELFF
-,-,TRBJ2-1,TRBV6-5,TGTGCCAGCAGCAGGACTGATTACAATGAGCAGTTCTTC,CASSRTDYNEQFF
-,-,TRBJ1-6,TRBV6-1,TGTGCCAGCAGTGGTCTGACGGGTTTTCGGCAGGCCCCCTTGAATTCACCCCTCCACTTT,CASSGLTGFRQAPLNSPLHF
-,-,TRBJ2-5,TRBV27,TGTGCCAGCAGTTTAGGGTACCAAGAGACCCAGTACTTC,CASSLGYQETQYF
-,-,TRBJ2-5,TRBV20-1,TGCAGTGCTAGTTGGCAGGGAGAGACCCAGTACTTC,CSASWQGETQYF
-,-,TRBJ2-5,TRBV5-5,TGTGCCAGCAGCTTGGGTGGGGGCTCGTGGGGAGAGACCCAGTACTTC,CASSLGGGSWGETQYF
TRBD1,-,TRBJ1-5,TRBV27,TGTGCCAGCAGTATCGACAGGGACAATCAGCCCCAGCATTTT,CASSIDRDNQPQHF
-,once,TRBJ2-2,TRBV6-6,TGTGCCAGCCGACGAGGGTCTACCGGGGAGCTGTTTTTT,CASRRGSTGELFF
-,-,TRBJ2-6,TRBV19,TGTGCCAGTACCAAAGTCGCGGGTACTGGGGCCAACGTCCTGACTTTC,CASTKVAGTGANVLTF
-,-,TRBJ1-1,TRBV7-2,TGTGCCAGCAGCTTACGGACTGGAACTGAAGCTTTCTTT,CASSLRTGTEAFF
TRBD1,once,TRBJ2-1,TRBV10-3,TGTGCCATCAGTGCTGGGACAGGGGGAAATGAGCAGTTCTTC,CAISAGTGGNEQFF
TRBD1,-,TRBJ1-5,TRBV6-5,TGTGCCAGCAGTTACGCCAGGGGGCGGGAGCCCCAGCATTTT,CASSYARGREPQHF
-,few,TRBJ1-4,TRBV4-1,TGCGCCAGCAGCCAGCAGGGTGAAAAACTGTTTTTT,CASSQQGEKLFF
TRBD2,medium-sized,TRBJ2-7,TRBV2,TGTGCCAGCAGTGGTGGACTAGCGGGGGGGCAGGAGCAGTACTTC,CASSGGLAGGQEQYF
-,-,TRBJ1-2,TRBV2,TGTGCCAGCGGTTCCGGGTACGACTATGGCTACACCTTC,CASGSGYDYGYTF
TRBD2,few,TRBJ2-2,TRBV4-3,TGCGCCAGCAGCCGGGGGACTAGCGGCACCGGGGAGCTGTTTTTT,CASSRGTSGTGELFF
-,-,TRBJ1-3,TRBV7-2,TGTGCCAGCAGCTTCGGGGGGGCGGTAGGAAACACCATATATTTT,CASSFGGAVGNTIYF
-,-,TRBJ2-1,TRBV18,TGTGCCAGCTCACCTTGGCAGGGTGAGCAGTTCTTC,CASSPWQGEQFF
-,-,TRBJ2-5,TRBV10-3,TGTGCCATCAGTGATATCTTGGTTGAACGTAGGGAGACCCAGTACTTC,CAISDILVERRETQYF
-,once,TRBJ2-7,TRBV16,TGTGCCAGCAGCCAAGCCGGGACACTTTCCTACGAGCAGTACTTC,CASSQAGTLSYEQYF
TRBD2,-,TRBJ2-3,TRBV6-6,TGTGCCAGCAGTCGGACTAGCGGAGGTTATACGCAGTATTTT,CASSRTSGGYTQYF
TRBD1,-,TRBJ1-2,TRBV9,TGTGCCAGCAGCGGGAGGGCCCGGGACAGCGATGGCTACACCTTC,CASSGRARDSDGYTF
-,once,TRBJ1-6,TRBV28,TGTGCCAGCAGTAAACCAGCAGGGCCCTATAATTCACCCCTCCACTTT,CASSKPAGPYNSPLHF
-,-,TRBJ2-3,TRBV18,TGTGCCAGCTCACCCACCAGTGGAGATACGCAGTATTTT,CASSPTSGDTQYF
TRBD1,few,TRBJ1-1,TRBV4-2,TGTGCCAGCAGCCAAGATTTCGGGACAGGGACTGAAGCTTTCTTT,CASSQDFGTGTEAFF
-,-,TRBJ2-4,TRBV9,TGTGCCAGCAGCGTAGACCCTCTTAGCATTCAGTACTTC,CASSVDPLSIQYF
TRBD1,-,TRBJ1-2,TRBV6-4,TGTGCCAGCAGTGACCCCAAGCAGGGGGCGACTAACTATGGCTACACCTTC,CASSDPKQGATNYGYTF
-,-,TRBJ2-5,TRBV21-1,TGTGCCAGCAGCGATAACAGGGACGAGACCCAGTACTTC,CASSDNRDETQYF
-,-,TRBJ2-1,TRBV2,TGTGCCAGCAGTCGACCAAAGGGGGATGAGCAGTTCTTC,CASSRPKGDEQFF
-,-,TRBJ2-7,TRBV6-5,TGTGCCAGCACCCGGGACCGTCAGCAGTACTTC,CASTRDRQQYF
TRBD1,-,TRBJ2-7,TRBV4-2,TGTGCCAGCAGCCAAATGGGGACAGGGGGGTCCTACGAGCAGTACTTC,CASSQMGTGGSYEQYF
-,-,TRBJ1-1,TRBV18,TGTGCCAGCTCACCCGCGGGTTTCACTGAAGCTTTCTTT,CASSPAGFTEAFF
TRBD1,-,TRBJ2-1,TRBV3-1/TRBV3-2,TGTGCCAGCAGTCGACAGGGCTCGACAACCTACAATGAGCAGTTCTTC,CASSRQGSTTYNEQFF
TRBD2,-,TRBJ2-7,TRBV6-5,TGTGCCAGCAGTTCCGTAGCGGGAGGGCCGGTTTCCGAGCAGTACTTC,CASSSVAGGPVSEQYF
TRBD1,medium-sized,TRBJ2-5,TRBV2,TGTGCCAGCAGGGAGAACAGGGGTGTCAGCCAGTACTTC,CASRENRGVSQYF
-,-,TRBJ1-5,TRBV6-5,TGTGCCAGCAGCTCAGGTTCCGGGCAGCCCCAGCATTTT,CASSSGSGQPQHF
-,-,TRBJ2-7,TRBV18,TGTGCCAGCTCACCACTACTCACCTACGAGCAGTACTTC,CASSPLLTYEQYF
-,-,TRBJ1-2,TRBV2,TGTGCCAGCAGTGCAGGGCAGTTTTACTATGGCTACACCTTC,CASSAGQFYYGYTF
-,few,TRBJ2-2,TRBV7-3,TGTGCCAGCAGCAGCAGGGCCGGGGAGCTGTTTTTT,CASSSRAGELFF
-,-,TRBJ1-5,TRBV7-2,TGTGCCAGCAGCTTACGAGGAGGGACTCAGCCCCAGCATTTT,CASSLRGGTQPQHF
-,-,TRBJ2-7,TRBV4-1,TGCGCCAGCAGCCAAGTAGTGGCCGAGAATGGCGAGCAGTACTTC,CASSQVVAENGEQYF
-,-,TRBJ2-5,TRBV12-3/TRBV12-4,TGTGCCAGCAGTTCGGCTAGTAACCAGTACTTC,CASSSASNQYF
TRBD1,-,TRBJ2-2,TRBV11-2,TGTGCCAGCAGTTCAGACCTGGGACAGTGGTACACCGGGGAGCTGTTTTTT,CASSSDLGQWYTGELFF
-,-,TRBJ2-3,TRBV11-2,TGTGCCAGCAGCTTAGGCCGGAGCACAGATACGCAGTATTTT,CASSLGRSTDTQYF
-,-,TRBJ2-3,TRBV9,TGTGCCAGCAGCCCAGAAGTAGTGCTGGATTCGCAGTATTTT,CASSPEVVLDSQYF
-,few,TRBJ1-1,TRBV12-3/TRBV12-4,TGTGCCAGCATGAACAGTTTCACTGAAGCTTTCTTT,CASMNSFTEAFF
TRBD2,-,TRBJ2-1,TRBV7-9,TGTGCCAGCAGCCCCGGGACTACCGCGGAGCAGTTCTTC,CASSPGTTAEQFF
TRBD2,-,TRBJ2-5,TRBV5-5,TGTGCCAGCAGCTCGGGACTAGCGGGGGGTGAGACCCAGTACTTC,CASSSGLAGGETQYF
-,-,TRBJ1-2,TRBV10-2,TGCGCCAGCTCGGGCCCTAACTATCATGGCTACACCTTC,CASSGPNYHGYTF
-,once,TRBJ2-7,TRBV23-1,TGCGCCAGCAGTCACTACCACACCAGGGTATCCTACGAGCAGTACTTC,CASSHYHTRVSYEQYF
-,-,TRBJ1-1,TRBV6-2/TRBV6-3,TGTGCCAGCAGTTGGGAGGGGGGGAACACTGAAGCTTTCTTT,CASSWEGGNTEAFF
-,few,TRBJ2-1,TRBV9,TGTGCCAGCAGCGTCTGGGGCGGAGTGGGTCACAATGAGCAGTTCTTC,CASSVWGGVGHNEQFF
-,few,TRBJ2-7,TRBV5-1,TGCGCCAGCAGCTTGTCGCGGGACGAGCAGTACTTC,CASSLSRDEQYF
-,-,TRBJ1-2,TRBV7-2,TGTGCCAGCAGCTTAGGGGCCCTATATGGCTACACCTTC,CASSLGALYGYTF
TRBD2,-,TRBJ2-1,TRBV5-1,TGCGCCAGCAGCTTGGGACTAGCGGCGGCTCCCCTAGACAATGAGCAGTTCTTC,CASSLGLAAAPLDNEQFF
-,-,TRBJ2-5,TRBV11-3,TGTGCCAGCAGCCCACGTTCCTGGAGGGAGACCCAGTACTTC,CASSPRSWRETQYF
-,few,TRBJ2-7,TRBV4-1,TGCGCCAGCAGCCAGACAGGATCCTTATCCTACGAGCAGTACTTC,CASSQTGSLSYEQYF
TRBD1,-,TRBJ2-5,TRBV18,TGTGCCAGCTCACCTTTACAGGGGAGCCAAGAGACCCAGTACTTC,CASSPLQGSQETQYF